This TCR beta chain was captured in a study of tumor and adjacent non-tumor tissue in lung cancer. A modified ARM-PCR protocol with three rounds of nested PCR amplified TCRbeta. TCRdb redid the calling of the multiplex PCR reads with MiXCR, one entry per CDR3 protein. The data hold 55,000 to 65,000 distinct CDR3 sequences, with over 60% observed a single time. The template was RNA from unsorted bulk tissue. This non-tumor lung sample came from over 3 cm beyond the tumor edge. The CDR3 covers 11 residues. The germline V gene encodes CDR1 SGHAT and CDR2 FQNNGV. The ends were cut back, 9 bases at V and 12 bases at J, with 14 bases in the middle.

The TCR originated in a man aged 65 to 79 with non-small cell lung cancer. Sequenced material: distant non-tumor lung tissue. V usage is TRBV11-2 and J usage is TRBJ1-4; D remains ambiguous. The CDR3 DNA is TGTGCCAGAAGCCGCGAGACTGAACTGTTTTTT. This translates into CARSRETELFF. Full variable domain (outside the CDR3, taken from reference TRBV11-2 and TRBJ1-4): EAGVAQSPRYKIIEKRQSVAFWCNPISGHATLYWYQQILGQGPKLLIQFQNNGVVDDSQLPKDRFSAERLKGVDSTLKIQPAKLEDSAVYLCARSRETELFFGSGTQLSVL.